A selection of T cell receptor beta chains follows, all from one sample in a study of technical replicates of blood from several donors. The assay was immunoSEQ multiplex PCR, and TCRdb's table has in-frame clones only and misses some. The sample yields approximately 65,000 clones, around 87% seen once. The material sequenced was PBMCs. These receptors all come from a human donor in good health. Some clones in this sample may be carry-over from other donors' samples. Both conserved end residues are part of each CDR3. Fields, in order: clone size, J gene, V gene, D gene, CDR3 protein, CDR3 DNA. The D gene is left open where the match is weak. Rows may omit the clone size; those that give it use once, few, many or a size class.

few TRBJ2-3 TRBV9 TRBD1 CASSVTTGGLSDTQYF TGTGCCAGCAGCGTGACGACAGGGGGCCTTTCAGATACGCAGTATTTT
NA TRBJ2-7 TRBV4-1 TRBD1 CASRPTGENEQYF TGCGCCAGCAGACCGACAGGGGAGAACGAGCAGTACTTC
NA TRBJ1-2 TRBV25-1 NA CASQQEGNYGYTF TGTGCCAGCCAACAAGAGGGTAACTATGGCTACACCTTC
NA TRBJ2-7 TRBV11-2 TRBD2 CASSLVAGGGSSYEQYF TGTGCCAGCAGCTTAGTGGCGGGAGGGGGAAGCTCCTACGAGCAGTACTTC
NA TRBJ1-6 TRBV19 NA CASTTGVYNSPLHF TGTGCCAGTACCACAGGCGTCTATAATTCACCCCTCCACTTT
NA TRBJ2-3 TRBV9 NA CASSVAPGRERTDTQYF TGTGCCAGCAGCGTAGCCCCCGGACGGGAGCGCACAGATACGCAGTATTTT
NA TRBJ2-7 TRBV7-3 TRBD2 CASSSTGLAGAEQYF TGTGCCAGCAGCTCCACGGGACTAGCGGGAGCCGAGCAGTACTTC
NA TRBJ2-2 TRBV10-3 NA CAISELGHTGELFF TGTGCCATCAGTGAGTTGGGCCACACCGGGGAGCTGTTTTTT
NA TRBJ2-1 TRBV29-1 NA CSVLKRGGTTTSGEQFF TGCAGCGTTCTGAAAAGGGGTGGGACAACTACCTCGGGTGAGCAGTTCTTC
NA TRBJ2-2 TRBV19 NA CASSIDKNTGELFF TGTGCCAGTAGTATAGACAAGAACACCGGGGAGCTGTTTTTT
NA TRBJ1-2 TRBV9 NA CASSVGAGLGYGYTF TGTGCCAGCAGCGTAGGGGCAGGGCTAGGCTATGGCTACACCTTC
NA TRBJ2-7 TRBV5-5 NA CASSLFSYEQYF TGTGCCAGCAGCTTGTTCAGCTACGAGCAGTACTTC
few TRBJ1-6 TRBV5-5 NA CASSLSPGKNSPLHF TGTGCCAGCAGCTTGTCGCCAGGGAAGAATTCACCCCTCCACTTT
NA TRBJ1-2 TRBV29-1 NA CSVEPQGEANYGYTF TGCAGCGTTGAACCCCAGGGCGAAGCTAACTATGGCTACACCTTC
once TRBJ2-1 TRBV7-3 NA CASSLTGASLEQFF TGTGCCAGCAGCTTAACGGGGGCTAGCCTTGAGCAGTTCTTC
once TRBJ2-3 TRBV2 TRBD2 CASSSRAGGPRDTQYF TGTGCCAGCAGTTCCCGAGCGGGGGGGCCAAGAGATACGCAGTATTTT
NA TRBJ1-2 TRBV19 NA CASSIGGIYGYTF TGTGCCAGTAGTATTGGAGGGATCTATGGCTACACCTTC
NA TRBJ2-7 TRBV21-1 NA CASSILPISGRISYEQYF TGTGCCAGCAGCATATTACCTATTAGCGGGAGAATCTCCTACGAGCAGTACTTC
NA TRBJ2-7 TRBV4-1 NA CASSQGGSYEQYF TGCGCCAGCAGCCAAGGAGGCAGCTACGAGCAGTACTTC
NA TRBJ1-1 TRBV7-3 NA CASSVATGNTEAFF TGTGCCAGCAGCGTAGCGACAGGTAACACTGAAGCTTTCTTT
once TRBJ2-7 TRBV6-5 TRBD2 CASSYLLAGGYEQYF TGTGCCAGCAGTTATTTATTAGCGGGGGGCTACGAGCAGTACTTC